The present TCR beta chain was sequenced within a study of blood T cell repertoires in COVID-19 (dated by TCRdb to about 2020). About the study as a whole: Collaborator samples came from the United States, Italy and Spain and covered acute and convalescent phases of COVID-19. The material from the prospective study consisted of cDNA or gDNA derived from T cells, B-cell-depleted T cells, or PBMCs. Deeply sampled blood TCRbeta repertoires from subjects exposed to, actively infected with, or recovered from COVID-19 were included in the dataset. The repertoires were released in a freely available public database intended as a resource for research on the immune response to SARS-CoV-2. The samples were drawn from the first 160 participants of the ongoing ImmuneRACE study and from 950 to 1,500 subjects provided by 6 global collaborators. Nearly every sample came with metadata listing a de-identified subject ID, COVID-19 status, age in years and sex. Where HLA class I and class II types were available, the types were taken from metadata supplied by the sample provider, not from assay-based typing.

The collaborating institutions used their own protocols to collect whole blood in K2EDTA tubes. For TCRbeta analysis, collaborator samples were shipped as frozen whole blood, as isolated PBMCs, or as DNA extracted from either sample type. Overall study outcomes, separate from this receptor: The amount of clinical and demographic metadata varied by source and participant and was provided uncurated.

The immunoSEQ Assay, a bias-controlled multiplex PCR, was used to amplify TCRbeta CDR3 regions from genomic DNA. As for the original processing: Within the assay, amplification of reference gene primers was used to estimate how many nucleated cells each sample contained. To quantify the absolute abundance of each unique TCRbeta CDR3 rearrangement, sequence reads were collapsed and filtered. For each sample, productive Simpson clonality was calculated by taking the square root of Simpson's diversity index across productive rearrangements. The table comes from immuneACCESS by way of TCRdb, which keeps in-frame sequences with V and J called. Part of the clones is missing from these tables; in studies checked, under half for an unresolved V gene and the rest for unknown reasons. V and J calls and clone size are as listed in that table; D and trimming were resolved from the DNA. For this sample the table gives roughly 90,000 clones, of which around 80% were detected only once. The ten largest clones capture approximately 34% of the sample.

A word on this clone: Its target antigen remains unknown. No qualities accompany the bases; no much larger clone lies one base away.

This receptor was obtained from an elderly woman with active or convalescent COVID-19. The sequencing input was peripheral blood.

The CDR3 region reads CASSFGGTGLYEQYF. The sequence in DNA is TGTGCCAGCAGTTTCGGTGGGACAGGGTTGTACGAGCAGTACTTC. The sequence links TRBV28 to TRBJ2-7; 9 central bases correspond to TRBD1. The CDR3 goes from the cysteine to the phenylalanine over 15 residues. Just CDR3 DNA is preserved here, 45 bases in frame from base 1. CDR1 and CDR2, per the germline V gene, are MDHEN and SYDVKM. The germline V end is reduced by 3 bases and the J end by 4 bases; junction bases left unmatched: 7.